The T cell receptor beta chain under discussion was sequenced for a study of T cells in Graves' hyperthyroidism and ophthalmopathy. This clonotype was observed at least ten times. Using RNA transcripts as the source, TCR beta CDR3 regions were amplified. With the HTBI primer set, the TCR CDR3 went through a first round of RT-PCR. TCRdb fed the multiplex PCR reads into MiXCR, producing one record per CDR3 protein. This table has 450,000 to 650,000 distinct CDR3 sequences, 17% appearing once. Between the trimmed V and J ends, which lost 3 bases and 2 bases, there was a span of 11 bases. The CDR3 extends over 14 amino acids. Germline CDR1 SGHVS, CDR2 FNYEAQ.

V and J are TRBV7-6 and TRBJ2-7, with D uncertain. The receptor was derived from a woman aged 18 to 35 with Graves' ophthalmopathy. What was sequenced was blood. CDR3 sequence reads: CASSFTDGPYEQYF. CDR3 sequence (DNA): TGTGCCAGCAGCTTTACGGACGGGCCCTACGAGCAGTACTTC.